This T cell receptor beta chain was recorded in a study of blood T cell repertoires in COVID-19. TCRdb keeps only in-frame clones here, not all; method: immunoSEQ multiplex PCR. This table holds under 65,000 clones, approximately 86% found once. Germline assignment: CDR1 SNHLY and CDR2 FYNNEI. V lost 4 bases, J lost 6 bases, and 12 bases lay in between. The CDR3 totals 14 residues. The source material was peripheral blood. V usage is TRBV2 and J usage is TRBJ2-2, with D possibly being TRBD1 (6 bases). The source is an elderly woman with COVID-19, enrolled during active disease. The CDR3 protein is CASSAEQGSGELFF. The CDR3 DNA follows: TGTGCCAGCAGTGCGGAGCAGGGGTCCGGGGAGCTGTTTTTT. Complete variable domain (other parts from reference TRBV2 and TRBJ2-2): EPEVTQTPSHQVTQMGQEVILRCVPISNHLYFYWYRQILGQKVEFLVSFYNNEISEKSEIFDDQFSVERPDGSNFTLKIRSTKLEDSAMYFCASSAEQGSGELFFGEGSRLTVL.